This TCR beta chain was sequenced for a study of T cell repertoires in cytomegalovirus infection. About the study: Indicated by public TCR beta signatures were CMV infection and matching HLA type. The study's findings and limits: Totalled public TCR beta family frequency picked out people who carried CMV plus the relevant HLA.

This clonotype has a handful of counts. Its matching antigen is unknown. One entry per CDR3 protein results from TCRdb running MiXCR on the reads. Here the sample spans around 490,000 distinct CDR3 sequences, about 26% being singletons. Per the germline V gene, CDR1 is MDHEN and CDR2 is SYDVKM. The CDR3 runs 12 residues. With 8 bases removed from V and 1 base from J, the gap between germline ends came to 5 bases. Material for sequencing was PBMCs. The chain couples TRBV28 to TRBJ2-2; the D is unclear. This receptor was taken from a human donor in good health (CMV status not recorded). Some clones in this sample may be carry-over from other donors' samples. CDR3 residues: CASVENTGELFF. The DNA for the CDR3 is TGTGCCAGCGTAGAGAACACCGGGGAGCTGTTTTTT.